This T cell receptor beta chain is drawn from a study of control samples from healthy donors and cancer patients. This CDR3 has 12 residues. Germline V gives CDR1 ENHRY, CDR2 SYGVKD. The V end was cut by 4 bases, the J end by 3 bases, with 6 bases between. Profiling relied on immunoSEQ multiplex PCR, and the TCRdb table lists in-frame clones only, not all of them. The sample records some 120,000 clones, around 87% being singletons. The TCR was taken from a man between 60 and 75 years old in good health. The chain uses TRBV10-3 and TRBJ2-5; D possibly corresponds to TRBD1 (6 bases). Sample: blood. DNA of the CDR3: TGTGCCATCAGTGCAGGGGAAGAGACCCAGTACTTC. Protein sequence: CAISAGEETQYF.